The 26 T cell receptor beta chains presented below share a single source sample, sequenced in a study of cytomegalovirus exposure and HLA in healthy donors. The primer mix had 60 Vbeta and 13 Jbeta primers. Some clones are missing from TCRdb's copy, which holds only in-frame ones; the method was immunoSEQ multiplex PCR. The sample lists 150,000 to 200,000 clones; about 80% were seen once. The sample comprised PBMCs. These receptors all come from a woman between 45 and 65 years old in good health and CMV-seropositive.

This clone was found once. The chain employs TRBV5-1 and TRBJ2-2; perhaps TRBD1 as D (5 bases). Trimming pared 4 bases from V and 1 base from J, leaving 11 bases between. The CDR3 loop spans 15 amino acids. The germline gives CDR1 SGHRS, CDR2 YFSETQ. The CDR3 nucleotides read TGCGCCAGCAGCCAAATTCAGGGGAACACCGGGGAGCTGTTTTTT. This translates into CASSQIQGNTGELFF.

V and J are TRBV18 and TRBJ2-7, with 9 bases that match TRBD1. Germline V gene lookup returns CDR1 KGHSH and CDR2 LQKENI. V dropped 1 base and J dropped 1; count of bases not matched to a gene: 5. The CDR3 sequence is 16 residues long. CDR3 sequence: CASSPRTGARSYEQYF. The CDR3 DNA reads as TGTGCCAGCTCACCACGGACAGGGGCCCGATCCTACGAGCAGTACTTC. The complete variable domain, with remaining parts taken from reference TRBV18 and TRBJ2-7, reads NAGVMQNPRHLVRRRGQEARLRCSPMKGHSHVYWYRQLPEEGLKFMVYLQKENIIDESGMPKERFSAEFPKEGPSILRIQQVVRGDSAAYFCASSPRTGARSYEQYFGPGTRLTVT.

The chain employs TRBV6-5 and TRBJ1-2; D is unresolved. Trimming left V 2 bases short and J 2 bases short, with 9 bases between. Per the germline V gene, CDR1 is MNHEY and CDR2 is SVGAGI. This CDR3 contains 14 residues. CDR3 DNA sequence: TGTGCCAGCAGTTACCTAGAGGGAAACTATGGCTACACCTTC. This sequence encodes CASSYLEGNYGYTF.

The chain recombines TRBV5-6 with TRBJ2-7; 11 bases line up with TRBD1. The V and J ends lost 6 bases and 3 bases, in that order; junction bases with no gene match: 8. The germline V gene encodes CDR1 SGHDT and CDR2 YYEEEE. The CDR3 is 15 amino acids. CDR3 sequence reads: CASTSSGTGGYEQYF. CDR3 nucleotides: TGTGCCAGCACTTCGTCCGGGACAGGGGGCTACGAGCAGTACTTC. The full variable domain, in which reference TRBV5-6 and TRBJ2-7 provide the parts outside the CDR3, is DAGVTQSPTHLIKTRGQQVTLRCSPKSGHDTVSWYQQALGQGPQFIFQYYEEEERQRGNFPDRFSGHQFPNYSSELNVNALLLGDSALYLCASTSSGTGGYEQYFGPGTRLTVT.

This clone was seen only once. The chain joins TRBV6-5 to TRBJ2-1; TRBD2 matches 9 bases. The J segment lost 3 bases and the V segment lost 6 bases, leaving 6 bases of the junction unmatched. The CDR3 has 15 amino acids. Germline CDR1 and CDR2: MNHEY and SVGAGI. In nucleotides, the CDR3 is TGTGCCAGCAGCCAGACTAGCGGACTCTACAATGAGCAGTTCTTC. It specifies CASSQTSGLYNEQFF.

The J gene is TRBJ2-5, the V gene TRBV29-1, with TRBD2 matching 7 bases. CDR3 length: 14 residues. Per germline, CDR1 SQVTM and CDR2 ANQGSEA. Trimming cost V 4 bases and J 3 bases; bases outside gene matches: 8. The CDR3 bases are TGCAGCGTTGGCCCGGGACTACACGAAGAGACCCAGTACTTC. This codes for CSVGPGLHEETQYF.

The chain is built from TRBV14 and TRBJ1-4; TRBD1 aligns across 8 bases. With V trimmed by 4 bases and J by 3 bases, 4 bases remained unmatched. There are 15 residues in the CDR3. Looked up from germline, CDR1 is SGHDN and CDR2 is FVKESK. The CDR3 DNA reads as TGTGCCAGCAGCCTCATCAGGGGGCCTAATGAAAAACTGTTTTTT. It translates to CASSLIRGPNEKLFF. The entire variable domain, with the rest obtained from reference TRBV14 and TRBJ1-4, is as follows: EAGVTQFPSHSVIEKGQTVTLRCDPISGHDNLYWYRRVMGKEIKFLLHFVKESKQDESGMPNNRFLAERTGGTYSTLKVQPAELEDSGVYFCASSLIRGPNEKLFFGSGTQLSVL.

The chain employs TRBV5-1 and TRBJ2-5; 8 nucleotides match TRBD2. The germline gives CDR1 SGHRS, CDR2 YFSETQ. V was clipped by 0 bases and J by 2 bases; unmatched bases: 6. The CDR3 length is 16 residues. The CDR3 DNA reads as TGCGCCAGCAGCTTGGTCGGGGGGGCAGGGCAAGAGACCCAGTACTTC. It encodes CASSLVGGAGQETQYF.

The genes are TRBV11-2 and TRBJ2-7; tentatively, D is TRBD2 (5 bases). Germline CDR1 SGHAT, CDR2 FQNNGV. The CDR3 is 14 residues long. V lost 0 bases, J lost 3 bases, and 9 bases lay in between. For the CDR3, the DNA is TGTGCCAGCAGCTTAGATACGGGGATCTACGAGCAGTACTTC. This encodes CASSLDTGIYEQYF.

V is TRBV5-8 and J is TRBJ2-7; the D is unclear. V lost 2 bases and J 2 bases, leaving 5 bases between the germline ends. The CDR3 runs 12 residues. Germline V lookup: CDR1 SGHTS, CDR2 YDEGEE. The CDR3 loop is CASSLHTYEQYF. The DNA for the CDR3 is TGTGCCAGCAGCTTACATACCTACGAGCAGTACTTC.

This rearrangement joins TRBV6-6 to TRBJ2-7; weak D call: TRBD2 (5 bases). This CDR3 contains 14 residues. The V gene lost 1 base and the J gene lost 6 bases, with 13 bases spanning the gap. Germline lookup yields CDR1 MNHNY and CDR2 SVGAGI (reference sequence). The CDR3, as DNA: TGTGCCAGCAGTTACTACGCGGAGGAGGCCGAGCAGTACTTC. Its translation is CASSYYAEEAEQYF.

The chain has TRBV19 and TRBJ2-2; 7 nucleotides agree with TRBD2. J lost 0 bases, V lost 1 base, and 5 bases had no gene match. This CDR3 has 17 amino acids. The germline gives CDR1 LNHDA, CDR2 SQIVND (reference sequence). In nucleotides, the CDR3 is TGTGCCAGTAGTATAGGGGGACGGGGGGCGAACACCGGGGAGCTGTTTTTT. Translation gives CASSIGGRGANTGELFF.

The chain combines TRBV2 with TRBJ2-1; 15 bases map to TRBD2. The length of the CDR3 is 17 residues. Per the germline V gene, CDR1 is SNHLY and CDR2 is FYNNEI. V lost 6 bases and J lost 4; bases outside the gene matches: 7. DNA for the CDR3: TGTGCCAGCAGAGGACTAGCGGGAGGGGGTTCGTACAATGAGCAGTTCTTC. Amino acid sequence: CASRGLAGGGSYNEQFF.

A few counts support this clone. V and J are TRBV5-1 and TRBJ2-3; D not certain. The CDR3 sequence is 14 residues long. The germline gives CDR1 SGHRS, CDR2 YFSETQ. Trimming removed 6 bases at V and 4 bases at J, with 15 bases between. CDR3 protein: CASNPDPGADTQYF. In DNA form, the CDR3 reads TGCGCCAGCAACCCTGACCCAGGCGCAGATACGCAGTATTTT.

V gene TRBV9 combines with J gene TRBJ1-2; possible D gene TRBD1, 5 bases. This CDR3 is 13 amino acids long. The germline V gene has CDR1 SGDLS and CDR2 YYNGEE. Trimming removed 3 bases at V and 5 bases at J, with 11 bases between. CDR3 protein: CASSGATDYGYTF. As DNA, the CDR3 is TGTGCCAGCAGCGGGGCGACAGATTATGGCTACACCTTC. Using reference TRBV9 and TRBJ1-2 for the parts outside the CDR3, the full variable domain is DSGVTQTPKHLITATGQRVTLRCSPRSGDLSVYWYQQSLDQGLQFLIQYYNGEERAKGNILERFSAQQFPDLHSELNLSSLELGDSALYFCASSGATDYGYTFGSGTRLTVV.

The chain couples TRBV5-1 to TRBJ2-6; 10 bases fit TRBD1. Germline V gene sequence: CDR1 SGHRS, CDR2 YFSETQ. The J segment lost 4 bases and the V segment lost 0 bases, leaving 1 base of the junction unmatched. The CDR3 has 16 amino acids. The CDR3 bases are TGCGCCAGCAGCTTGGGACAGGGGGCCGGGGCCAACGTCCTGACTTTC. Amino acid sequence: CASSLGQGAGANVLTF.

V is TRBV4-1 and J is TRBJ2-6; 9 bases map to TRBD1. CDR3 length: 18 residues. Looked up from germline, CDR1 is MGHRA and CDR2 is YSYEKL. Trimming removed 4 bases from V and 4 bases from J; junction bases left unmatched: 11. The CDR3 sequence is CASSRQGGVRSGANVLTF. CDR3 DNA: TGCGCCAGCAGCCGACAGGGGGGGGTTCGTTCCGGGGCCAACGTCCTGACTTTC.

The rearrangement links TRBV29-1 to TRBJ2-5; D is undetermined. This CDR3 comprises 13 residues. Trimming pared 1 base from V and 4 bases from J, leaving 10 bases between. Germline-derived CDR1 and CDR2 are SQVTM and ANQGSEA. The CDR3 protein is CSVEALRGETQYF. CDR3 nucleotides: TGCAGCGTTGAAGCTTTAAGAGGAGAGACCCAGTACTTC.

The chain is built from TRBV29-1 and TRBJ2-7; D may be TRBD2 (6 bases). The ends were cut back, 4 bases at V and 3 bases at J, with 13 bases in the middle. The CDR3 has 13 amino acids. The germline V gene encodes CDR1 SQVTM and CDR2 ANQGSEA. The CDR3 loop reads CSVGASVNYEQYF. In DNA form, the CDR3 reads TGCAGCGTTGGGGCTAGCGTCAACTACGAGCAGTACTTC.

This clone appeared a single time. The chain combines TRBV5-4 with TRBJ2-7, with TRBD2 matching 8 bases. This CDR3 has 14 residues. V dropped 3 bases and J dropped 5; count of bases not matched to a gene: 7. CDR1 and CDR2 (germline): SGHNT, YYREEE (reference sequence). For the CDR3, the DNA is TGTGCCAGCAGCTCAGCGGGAGACGGTCACGAGCAGTACTTC. Amino acid sequence: CASSSAGDGHEQYF. Full variable domain (missing parts from reference TRBV5-4 and TRBJ2-7): ETGVTQSPTHLIKTRGQQVTLRCSSQSGHNTVSWYQQALGQGPQFIFQYYREEENGRGNFPPRFSGLQFPNYSSELNVNALELDDSALYLCASSSAGDGHEQYFGPGTRLTVT.

The chain combines TRBV4-3 with TRBJ2-7; 7 bases fit TRBD1. Trimming took 1 base from V and 5 from J; bases not matched to a gene: 2. The CDR3 length is 13 residues. From germline, CDR1 is LGHNA and CDR2 YSLEER. The CDR3 reads CASSQAGQDEQYF. The CDR3 region has the DNA TGCGCCAGCAGCCAAGCCGGACAGGACGAGCAGTACTTC.

The chain employs TRBV19 and TRBJ2-2, with D perhaps TRBD2 (6 bases). Germline V gene sequence: CDR1 LNHDA, CDR2 SQIVND (reference sequence). There are 15 residues in the CDR3. V was pared by 3 bases and J by 1 base, with 9 bases between. The CDR3 sequence is CASSMGRRNTGELFF. CDR3 sequence (DNA): TGTGCCAGTAGTATGGGGAGGAGGAACACCGGGGAGCTGTTTTTT. Complete variable domain (other parts from reference TRBV19 and TRBJ2-2): DGGITQSPKYLFRKEGQNVTLSCEQNLNHDAMYWYRQDPGQGLRLIYYSQIVNDFQKGDIAEGYSVSREKKESFPLTVTSAQKNPTAFYLCASSMGRRNTGELFFGEGSRLTVL.

As to this clone: One end of the junction is discordant with germline, which a read error may explain. The chain links TRBV7-7 to TRBJ2-1; no reliable D call. Germline loops: CDR1 SSHAT, CDR2 FNYEAQ (reference sequence). The CDR3 sequence is 13 residues long. As DNA, the CDR3 is TGTGCTAGCAGCCCCCTCCCGTACAATGAGCAGTTCTTC. This translates into CASSPLPYNEQFF.

V usage is TRBV27 and J usage is TRBJ2-1; no definite D call. Trimming cost V 6 bases and J 9 bases, with 15 bases left between them. CDR3 length equals 13 residues. Germline V CDR1 and CDR2: MNHEY, SMNVEV (reference sequence). CDR3 nucleotides: TGTGCCAGCAGGCCCTCCGGTATTCGTGAGCAGTTCTTC. It translates to CASRPSGIREQFF.

The V call is TRBV7-8, the J call TRBJ2-7, with TRBD1 as a possible D gene (5 bases). CDR3 size: 13 residues. CDR1 and CDR2 (germline): SGHVS, FQNEAQ. V dropped 5 bases and J dropped 1 base, with 9 bases sitting between them. The CDR3 DNA sequence: TGTGCCAGCAGCCAAGACAGTTCCTACGAGCAGTACTTC. It is translated as CASSQDSSYEQYF.

The rearrangement uses TRBV6-1 and TRBJ2-1; no reliable D call. The CDR3 contains 11 residues. Looked up from germline, CDR1 is MNHNS and CDR2 is SASEGT. V shed 6 bases and J shed 8 bases, with 8 bases lying between them. CDR3 sequence reads: CASRGHDEQFF. The CDR3 DNA is TGTGCCAGCAGGGGCCACGATGAGCAGTTCTTC.